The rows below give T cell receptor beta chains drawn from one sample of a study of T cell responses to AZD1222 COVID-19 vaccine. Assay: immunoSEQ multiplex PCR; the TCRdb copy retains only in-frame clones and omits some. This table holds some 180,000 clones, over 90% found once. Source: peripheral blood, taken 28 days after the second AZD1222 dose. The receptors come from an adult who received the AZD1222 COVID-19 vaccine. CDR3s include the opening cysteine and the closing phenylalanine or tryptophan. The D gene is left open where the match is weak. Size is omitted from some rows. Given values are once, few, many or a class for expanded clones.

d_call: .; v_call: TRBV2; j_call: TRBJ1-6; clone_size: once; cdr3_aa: CASSEIIGGSYNSPLHF; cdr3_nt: TGTGCCAGCAGTGAGATTATAGGGGGCTCCTATAATTCACCCCTCCACTTT
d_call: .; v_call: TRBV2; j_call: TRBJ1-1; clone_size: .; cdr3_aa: CASNSQYTEAFF; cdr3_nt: TGTGCCAGCAATTCACAGTACACTGAAGCTTTCTTT
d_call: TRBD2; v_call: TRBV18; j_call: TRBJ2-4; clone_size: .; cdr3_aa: CASSPPVSGDKNIQYF; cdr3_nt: TGTGCCAGCTCACCACCGGTGAGCGGGGACAAAAACATTCAGTACTTC
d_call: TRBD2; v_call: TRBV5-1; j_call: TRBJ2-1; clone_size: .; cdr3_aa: CASSLSGGSYNEQFF; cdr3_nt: TGCGCCAGCAGTTTAAGCGGGGGGTCCTACAATGAGCAGTTCTTC
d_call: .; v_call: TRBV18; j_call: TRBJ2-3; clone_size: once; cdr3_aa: CASSPAGDGTQYF; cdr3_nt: TGTGCCAGCTCACCCGCAGGGGATGGTACGCAGTATTTT
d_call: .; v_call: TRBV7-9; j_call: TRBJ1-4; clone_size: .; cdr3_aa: CASSLEVGLLFF; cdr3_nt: TGTGCCAGCAGCTTAGAAGTGGGACTCCTGTTTTTT
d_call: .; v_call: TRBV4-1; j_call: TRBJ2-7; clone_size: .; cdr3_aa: CASSQDSGSSYEQYF; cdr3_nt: TGCGCCAGCAGCCAAGACAGCGGTTCCTCCTACGAGCAGTACTTC
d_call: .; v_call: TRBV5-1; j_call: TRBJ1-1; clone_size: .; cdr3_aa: CASSLGGIQGTEAFF; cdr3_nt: TGCGCCAGCAGCTTGGGGGGCATCCAGGGGACTGAAGCTTTCTTT
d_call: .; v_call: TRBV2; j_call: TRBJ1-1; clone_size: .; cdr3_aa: CASSDPPQGMNTEAFF; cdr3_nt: TGTGCCAGCAGTGATCCCCCACAGGGAATGAACACTGAAGCTTTCTTT
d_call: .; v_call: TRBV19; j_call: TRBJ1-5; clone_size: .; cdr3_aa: CASRSLTGSNQPQHF; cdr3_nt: TGTGCCAGCCGGTCCTTAACAGGAAGCAATCAGCCCCAGCATTTT
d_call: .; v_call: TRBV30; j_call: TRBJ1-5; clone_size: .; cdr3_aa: CAWSEGFYSNQPQHF; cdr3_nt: TGTGCCTGGAGTGAGGGATTTTATAGCAATCAGCCCCAGCATTTT
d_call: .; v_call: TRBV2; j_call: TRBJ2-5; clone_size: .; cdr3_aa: CASSEALLGGPVETQYF; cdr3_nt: TGTGCCAGCAGTGAAGCGCTTCTTGGTGGGCCGGTAGAGACCCAGTACTTC
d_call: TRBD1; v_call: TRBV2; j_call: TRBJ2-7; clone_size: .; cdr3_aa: CASRLPGQGAFYEQYF; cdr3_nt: TGTGCCAGCAGACTACCTGGACAGGGGGCGTTCTACGAGCAGTACTTC
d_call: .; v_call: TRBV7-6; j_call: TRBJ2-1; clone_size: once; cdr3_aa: CASSPTIDGGEQFF; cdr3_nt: TGTGCCAGCAGTCCCACAATAGACGGGGGTGAGCAGTTCTTC
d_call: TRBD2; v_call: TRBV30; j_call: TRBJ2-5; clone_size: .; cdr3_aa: CAWSRSGRPVETQYF; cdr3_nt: TGTGCCTGGAGTAGGAGCGGGAGGCCAGTGGAGACCCAGTACTTC
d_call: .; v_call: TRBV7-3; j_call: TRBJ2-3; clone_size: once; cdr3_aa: CASSLTGAAARTDTQYF; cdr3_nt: TGTGCCAGCAGCTTAACGGGGGCTGCGGCCCGCACAGATACGCAGTATTTT
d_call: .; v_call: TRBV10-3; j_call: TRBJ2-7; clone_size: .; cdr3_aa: CAIRGDTSSYEQYF; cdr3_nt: TGTGCCATCAGGGGTGACACGAGCTCCTACGAGCAGTACTTC
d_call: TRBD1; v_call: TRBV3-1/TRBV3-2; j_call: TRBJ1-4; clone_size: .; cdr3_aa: CASSQGTGSTTNEKLFF; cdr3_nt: TGTGCCAGCAGCCAAGGGACAGGGTCCACAACTAATGAAAAACTGTTTTTT
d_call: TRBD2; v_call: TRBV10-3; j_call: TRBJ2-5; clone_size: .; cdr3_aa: CAISGGGRLGETQYF; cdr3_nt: TGTGCCATCAGTGGCGGCGGGAGGTTGGGGGAGACCCAGTACTTC
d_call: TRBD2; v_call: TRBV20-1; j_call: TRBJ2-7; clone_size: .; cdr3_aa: CSASSSGSPISYEQYF; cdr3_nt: TGCAGTGCTAGTTCTAGCGGGAGCCCCATCTCCTACGAGCAGTACTTC
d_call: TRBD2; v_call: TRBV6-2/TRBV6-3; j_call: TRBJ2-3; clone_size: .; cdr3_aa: CASSPAGTGTDTQYF; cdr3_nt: TGTGCCAGCAGTCCAGCGGGGACTGGCACAGATACGCAGTATTTT
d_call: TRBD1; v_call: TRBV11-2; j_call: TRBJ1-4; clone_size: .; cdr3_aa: CASSHEGTVRVRNEKLFF; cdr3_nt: TGTGCCAGCAGCCATGAGGGGACAGTAAGGGTCCGTAATGAAAAACTGTTTTTT
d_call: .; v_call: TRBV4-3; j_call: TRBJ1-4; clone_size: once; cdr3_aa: CASSLGHPIRNEKLFF; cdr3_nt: TGCGCCAGCAGCCTTGGACACCCGATAAGAAATGAAAAACTGTTTTTT
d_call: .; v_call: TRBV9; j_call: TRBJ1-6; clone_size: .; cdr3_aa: CASSTSRDSSSYNSPLHF; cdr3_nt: TGTGCCAGCAGCACTTCCAGGGACTCGAGCTCCTATAATTCACCCCTCCACTTT
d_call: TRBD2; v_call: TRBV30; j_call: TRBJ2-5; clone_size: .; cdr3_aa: CAWSPGTSGMGETQYF; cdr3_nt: TGTGCCTGGAGCCCAGGGACTAGCGGGATGGGGGAGACCCAGTACTTC
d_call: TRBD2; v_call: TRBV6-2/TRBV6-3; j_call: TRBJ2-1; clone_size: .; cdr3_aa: CASSSPGLAANEQFF; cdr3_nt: TGTGCCAGCAGTTCCCCGGGACTAGCGGCGAATGAGCAGTTCTTC
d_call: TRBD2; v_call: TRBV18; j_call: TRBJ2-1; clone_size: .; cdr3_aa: CASSPATSGYNEQFF; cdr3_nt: TGTGCCAGCTCACCCGCGACTAGCGGATACAATGAGCAGTTCTTC
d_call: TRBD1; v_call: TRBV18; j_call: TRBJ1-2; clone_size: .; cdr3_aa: CASSPQDRGPGYTF; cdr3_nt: TGTGCCAGCTCACCACAGGACAGGGGACCAGGCTACACCTTC
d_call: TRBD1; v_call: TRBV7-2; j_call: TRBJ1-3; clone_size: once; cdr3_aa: CASSFRSRTGGFGNTIYF; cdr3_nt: TGTGCCAGCAGCTTCCGTAGTAGGACAGGGGGATTTGGAAACACCATATATTTT
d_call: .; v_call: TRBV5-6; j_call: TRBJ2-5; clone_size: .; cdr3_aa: CASSWGETQYF; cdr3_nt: TGTGCCAGCAGCTGGGGCGAGACCCAGTACTTC
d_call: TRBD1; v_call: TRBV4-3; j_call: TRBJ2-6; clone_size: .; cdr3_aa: CASSQDIRDRAIGANVLTF; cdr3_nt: TGCGCCAGCAGCCAGGATATCCGGGACAGGGCAATTGGGGCCAACGTCCTGACTTTC
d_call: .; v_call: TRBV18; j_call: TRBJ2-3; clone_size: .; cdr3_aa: CASSLAIVTDTQYF; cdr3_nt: TGTGCCAGCTCCTTGGCGATTGTCACAGATACGCAGTATTTT
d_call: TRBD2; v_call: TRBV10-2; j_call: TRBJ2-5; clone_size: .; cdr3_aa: CATKGGLAGTQETQYF; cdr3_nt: TGCGCCACCAAAGGGGGACTAGCGGGAACACAAGAGACCCAGTACTTC
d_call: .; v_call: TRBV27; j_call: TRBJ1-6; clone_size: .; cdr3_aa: CASRSRGNSPLHF; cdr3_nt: TGTGCCAGCAGATCTCGGGGGAATTCACCCCTCCACTTT
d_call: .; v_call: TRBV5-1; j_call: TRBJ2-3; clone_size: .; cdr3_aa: CASRGQVPTDTQYF; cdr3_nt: TGCGCCAGCAGGGGACAAGTGCCCACAGATACGCAGTATTTT
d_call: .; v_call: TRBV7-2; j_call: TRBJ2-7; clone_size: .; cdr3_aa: CASSSDRFSYEQYF; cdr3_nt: TGTGCCAGCAGCTCAGACAGGTTCTCCTACGAGCAGTACTTC
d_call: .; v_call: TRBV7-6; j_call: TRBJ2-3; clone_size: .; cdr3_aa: CASSRAGATDTQYF; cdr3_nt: TGTGCCAGCAGCCGTGCAGGGGCCACAGATACGCAGTATTTT
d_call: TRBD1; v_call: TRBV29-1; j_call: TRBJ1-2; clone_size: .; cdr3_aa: CSVSGQGKIYTF; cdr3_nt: TGCAGCGTTTCTGGACAGGGGAAAATCTACACCTTC
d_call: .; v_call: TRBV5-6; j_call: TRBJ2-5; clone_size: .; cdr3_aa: CASSGGETQYF; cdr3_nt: TGTGCCAGCAGCGGAGGGGAGACCCAGTACTTC
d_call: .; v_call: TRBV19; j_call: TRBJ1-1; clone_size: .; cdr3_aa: CASQQGGGTEAFF; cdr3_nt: TGTGCCAGTCAACAGGGTGGGGGCACTGAAGCTTTCTTT
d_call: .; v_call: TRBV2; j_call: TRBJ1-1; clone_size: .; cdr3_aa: CASSESGGLNTEAFF; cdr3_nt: TGTGCCAGCAGTGAATCGGGGGGCCTGAACACTGAAGCTTTCTTT
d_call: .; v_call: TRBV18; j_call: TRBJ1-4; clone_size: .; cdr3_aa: CASSPQPGLSTNEKLFF; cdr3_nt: TGTGCCAGCTCACCTCAGCCGGGCCTTTCAACTAATGAAAAACTGTTTTTT
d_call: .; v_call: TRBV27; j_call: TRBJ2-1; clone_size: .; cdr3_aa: CASSLSLENEQFF; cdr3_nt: TGTGCCAGCAGTTTATCGTTGGAAAATGAGCAGTTCTTC
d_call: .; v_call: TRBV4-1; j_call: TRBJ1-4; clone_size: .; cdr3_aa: CASSQGQRSATNEKLFF; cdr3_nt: TGCGCCAGCAGCCAAGGTCAACGAAGTGCAACTAATGAAAAACTGTTTTTT
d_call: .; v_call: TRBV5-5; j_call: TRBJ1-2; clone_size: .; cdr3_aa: CASSLAQENYGYTF; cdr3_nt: TGTGCCAGCAGCTTGGCTCAGGAGAACTATGGCTACACCTTC
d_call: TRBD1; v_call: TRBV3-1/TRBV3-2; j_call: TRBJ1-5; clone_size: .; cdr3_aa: CASSQVRGINQPQHF; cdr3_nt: TGTGCCAGCAGCCAAGTCAGGGGGATCAATCAGCCCCAGCATTTT
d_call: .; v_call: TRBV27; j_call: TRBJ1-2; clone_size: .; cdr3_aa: CASRGGGYSGYTF; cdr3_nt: TGTGCCAGCAGAGGAGGGGGTTACTCTGGCTACACCTTC
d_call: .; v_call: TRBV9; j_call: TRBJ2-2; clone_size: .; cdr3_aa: CASSVDPVRTGELFF; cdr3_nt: TGTGCCAGCAGCGTAGACCCGGTCCGAACCGGGGAGCTGTTTTTT
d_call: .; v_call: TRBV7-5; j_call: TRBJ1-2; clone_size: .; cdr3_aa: CARSSSYRTGGKGSYGYTF; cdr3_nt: TGTGCCAGAAGCTCCTCCTATCGGACAGGGGGCAAAGGTAGCTATGGCTACACCTTC
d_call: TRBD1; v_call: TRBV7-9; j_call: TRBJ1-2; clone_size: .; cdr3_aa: CASRPTRTGRGDGYTF; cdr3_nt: TGTGCCAGCAGGCCAACTCGGACAGGGAGAGGAGATGGCTACACCTTC
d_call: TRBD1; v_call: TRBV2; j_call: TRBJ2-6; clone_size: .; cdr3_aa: CASSRQGWGGANVLTF; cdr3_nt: TGTGCCAGCAGTCGACAGGGTTGGGGTGGGGCCAACGTCCTGACTTTC
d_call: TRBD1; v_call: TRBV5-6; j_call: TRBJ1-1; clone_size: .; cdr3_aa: CASSFVTGGTEAFF; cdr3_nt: TGTGCCAGCAGCTTCGTGACAGGGGGCACTGAAGCTTTCTTT
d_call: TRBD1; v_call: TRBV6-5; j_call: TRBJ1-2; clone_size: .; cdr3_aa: CASNPQGADYGYTF; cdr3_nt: TGTGCCAGCAATCCTCAGGGGGCGGACTATGGCTACACCTTC
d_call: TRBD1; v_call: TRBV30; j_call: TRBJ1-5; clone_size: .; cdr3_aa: CAWSKTGTGGNQPQHF; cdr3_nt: TGTGCCTGGAGTAAAACCGGGACAGGGGGCAATCAGCCCCAGCATTTT
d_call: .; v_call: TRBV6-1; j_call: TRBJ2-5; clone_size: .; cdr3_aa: CASSEGKTQYF; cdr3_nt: TGTGCCAGCAGTGAAGGGAAGACCCAGTACTTC
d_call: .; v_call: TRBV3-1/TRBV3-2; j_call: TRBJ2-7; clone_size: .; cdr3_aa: CASSLGTLSYEQYF; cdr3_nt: TGTGCCAGCAGCCTAGGGACCCTTTCCTACGAGCAGTACTTC
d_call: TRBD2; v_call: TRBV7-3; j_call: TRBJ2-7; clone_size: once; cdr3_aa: CASIAGLAGGTRDYEQYF; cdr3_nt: TGCGCCAGCATTGCGGGCCTTGCGGGGGGGACGAGGGACTACGAGCAGTACTTC
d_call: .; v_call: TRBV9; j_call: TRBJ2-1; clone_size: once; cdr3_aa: CASSVEVNSYNEQFF; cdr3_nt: TGTGCCAGCAGCGTTGAGGTTAACTCCTACAATGAGCAGTTCTTC
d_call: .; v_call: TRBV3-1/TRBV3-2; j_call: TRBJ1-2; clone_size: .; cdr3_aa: CASSHRDTYTGNGYTF; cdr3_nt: TGTGCCAGCAGCCACCGGGACACTTATACGGGGAATGGCTACACCTTC
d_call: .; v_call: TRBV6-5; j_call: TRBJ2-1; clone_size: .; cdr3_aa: CASSYWRGYNEQFF; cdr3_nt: TGTGCCAGCAGTTACTGGAGGGGTTACAATGAGCAGTTCTTC